This T cell receptor (beta chain) derives from a study of blood T cell repertoires in COVID-19. Study details: Donors in the United States, Italy and Spain gave samples during acute or convalescent COVID-19.

There are 15 residues in the CDR3. Germline V gene sequence: CDR1 MNHEY, CDR2 SMNVEV (reference sequence). The J segment lost 2 bases and the V segment lost 5 bases, leaving 7 bases of the junction unmatched. Methods used by the authors: Scientists estimated how many nucleated cells there were by amplifying reference gene primers. Here immunoSEQ multiplex PCR was the method, and the copy in TCRdb shows in-frame clones only, minus some. That table is the source of V, J and clone size, and D and trimming were worked out from the DNA. The sample contains nearly 350,000 clones, over 75% of which appear only once. Those enrolled, adults aged roughly 18 to 95 years, came from fewer than 25 US areas.

The clonotype originates from a woman aged 25 to 45 who had recovered from COVID-19. The rearrangement joins TRBV27 to TRBJ2-7, with 9 nucleotides matching TRBD1. The source material was PBMCs or T cells enriched from blood (not recorded which). CDR3 bases: TGTGCCAGCAGTGGCCGACAGGGGGGGACCTACGAGCAGTACTTC. Residues: CASSGRQGGTYEQYF.